The clone carrying this T cell receptor (beta chain) occurred many times. What it binds is not known. Germline V CDR1 and CDR2: SGHVS, FNYEAQ. The CDR3 runs 13 residues. V was pared by 3 bases and J by 3 bases, with 8 bases between. This sample was included in a study of metastatic and nonmetastatic thyroid tumors. Background on the study: Repertoire comparisons spanned blood and tumor or nodule tissue from malignant and benign thyroid patients.

Study-wide results and limits: TCR beta diversity was reportedly significantly higher in malignant thyroid tumors than benign nodules, in blood and tumor.

Original data processing: A classifier for distant metastasis in papillary thyroid cancer was constructed using CDR3 differences observed across clinicopathological groups. TCRdb re-analyzed the PCR reads using MiXCR. These V and J calls originate from TCRdb's pipeline instead of the authors' own analysis. The sample holds 29,000 or so clones, roughly 3.7% seen once. All patients were untreated before thyroid surgery. The clonotype was recovered from a female donor with papillary thyroid cancer or a benign thyroid nodule (not recorded which). Some clones in this sample may be carry-over from other donors' samples. The sample was blood. The chain carries TRBV7-6 and TRBJ1-1; D is unresolved. The CDR3 is CASSFDGDTEAFF. DNA of the CDR3: TGTGCCAGCAGCTTTGACGGAGACACTGAAGCTTTCTTT.